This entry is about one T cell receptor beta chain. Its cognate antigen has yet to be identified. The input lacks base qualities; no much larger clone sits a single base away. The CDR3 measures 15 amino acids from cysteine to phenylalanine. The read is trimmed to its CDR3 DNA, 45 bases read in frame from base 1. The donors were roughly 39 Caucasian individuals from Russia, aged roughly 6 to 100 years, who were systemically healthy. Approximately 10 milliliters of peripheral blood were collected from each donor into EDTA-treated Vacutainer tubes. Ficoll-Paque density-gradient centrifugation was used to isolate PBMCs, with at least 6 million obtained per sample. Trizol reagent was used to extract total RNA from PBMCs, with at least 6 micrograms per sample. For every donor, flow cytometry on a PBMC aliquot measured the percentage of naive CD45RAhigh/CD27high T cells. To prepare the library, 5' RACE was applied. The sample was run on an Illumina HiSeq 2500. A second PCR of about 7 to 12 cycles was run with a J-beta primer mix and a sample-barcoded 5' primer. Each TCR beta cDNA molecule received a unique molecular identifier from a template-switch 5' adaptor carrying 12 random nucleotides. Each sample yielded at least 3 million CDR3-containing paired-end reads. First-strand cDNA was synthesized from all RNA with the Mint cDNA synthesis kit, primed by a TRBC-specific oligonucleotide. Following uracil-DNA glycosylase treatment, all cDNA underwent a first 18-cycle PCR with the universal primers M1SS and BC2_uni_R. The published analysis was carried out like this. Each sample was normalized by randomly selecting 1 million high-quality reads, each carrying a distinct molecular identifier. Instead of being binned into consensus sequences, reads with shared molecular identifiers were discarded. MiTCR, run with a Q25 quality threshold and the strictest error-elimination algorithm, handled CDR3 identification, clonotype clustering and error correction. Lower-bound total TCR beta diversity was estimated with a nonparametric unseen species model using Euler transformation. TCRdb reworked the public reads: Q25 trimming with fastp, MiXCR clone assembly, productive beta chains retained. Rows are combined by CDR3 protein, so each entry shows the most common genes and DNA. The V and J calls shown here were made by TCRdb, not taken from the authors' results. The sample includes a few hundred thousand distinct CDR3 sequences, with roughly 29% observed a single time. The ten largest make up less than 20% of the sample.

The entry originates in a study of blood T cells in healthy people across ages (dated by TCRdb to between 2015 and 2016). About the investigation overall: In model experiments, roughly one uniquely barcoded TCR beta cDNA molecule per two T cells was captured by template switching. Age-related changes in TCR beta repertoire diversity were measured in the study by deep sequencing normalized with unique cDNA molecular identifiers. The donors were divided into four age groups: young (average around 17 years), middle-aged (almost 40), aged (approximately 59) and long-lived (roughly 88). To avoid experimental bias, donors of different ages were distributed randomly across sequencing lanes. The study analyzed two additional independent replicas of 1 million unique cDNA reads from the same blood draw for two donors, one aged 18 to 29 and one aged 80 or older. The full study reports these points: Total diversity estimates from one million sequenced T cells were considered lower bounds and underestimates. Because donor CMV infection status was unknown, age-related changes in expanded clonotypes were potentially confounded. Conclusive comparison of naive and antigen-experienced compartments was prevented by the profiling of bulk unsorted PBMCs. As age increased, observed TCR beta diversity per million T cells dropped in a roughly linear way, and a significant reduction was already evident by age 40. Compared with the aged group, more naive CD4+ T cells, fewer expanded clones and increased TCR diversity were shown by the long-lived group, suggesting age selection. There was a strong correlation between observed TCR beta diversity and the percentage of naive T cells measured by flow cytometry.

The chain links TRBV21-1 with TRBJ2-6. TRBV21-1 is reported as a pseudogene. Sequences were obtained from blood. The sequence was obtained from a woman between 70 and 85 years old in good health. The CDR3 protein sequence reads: CASSKYGDGANVLTF. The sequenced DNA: TGTGCCAGCAGCAAATACGGTGATGGGGCCAACGTCCTGACTTTC.